This TCR beta chain originates from a study of OX40 agonist ivuxolimab in advanced cancers. Study as a whole: Dose-escalation subjects each had hepatocellular carcinoma, melanoma, renal cell or head and neck cancer. At 82.7% male, the cohort had a mean age of about 60 years, ranging from roughly 20 to 90.

Study-wide results and limits: Still undetermined is the antigen specificity of the expanded peripheral T cells.

Remarks on this clone: The target antigen is unknown.

CDR1 and CDR2 (germline): KGHSH, LQKENI. The CDR3 is 13 residues long. V dropped 4 bases and J dropped 3; count of bases not matched to a gene: 0. Profiling relied on immunoSEQ multiplex PCR, and the TCRdb table lists in-frame clones only, not all of them. This table has tens of thousands of clones, approximately 86% appearing once. The V call is TRBV18, the J call TRBJ2-1, with 7 bases aligning to TRBD1. The origin of this receptor is an adult with an advanced solid tumor such as melanoma, head and neck, liver or kidney cancer. The sequencing here drew on CD4+ or CD8+ T cells sorted from blood, taken in a trial of the OX40 agonist ivuxolimab. CDR3 in amino acids: CASSRQGYNEQFF. The DNA for the CDR3 is TGTGCCAGCTCACGACAGGGCTACAATGAGCAGTTCTTC. The whole variable domain, remainder taken from reference TRBV18 and TRBJ2-1, is NAGVMQNPRHLVRRRGQEARLRCSPMKGHSHVYWYRQLPEEGLKFMVYLQKENIIDESGMPKERFSAEFPKEGPSILRIQQVVRGDSAAYFCASSRQGYNEQFFGPGTRLTVL.